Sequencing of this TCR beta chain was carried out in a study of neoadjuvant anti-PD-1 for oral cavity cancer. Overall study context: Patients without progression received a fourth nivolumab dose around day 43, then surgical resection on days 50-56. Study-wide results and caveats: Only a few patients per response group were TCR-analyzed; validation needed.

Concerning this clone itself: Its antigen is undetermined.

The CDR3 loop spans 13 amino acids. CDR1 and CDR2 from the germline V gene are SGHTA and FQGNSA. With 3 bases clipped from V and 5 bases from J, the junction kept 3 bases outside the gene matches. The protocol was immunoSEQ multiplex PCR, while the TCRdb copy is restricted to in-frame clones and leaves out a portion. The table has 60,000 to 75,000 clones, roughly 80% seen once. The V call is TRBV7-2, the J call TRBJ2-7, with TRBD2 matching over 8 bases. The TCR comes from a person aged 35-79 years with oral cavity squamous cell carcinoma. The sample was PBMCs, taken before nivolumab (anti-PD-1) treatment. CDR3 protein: CASSFSGDDEQYF. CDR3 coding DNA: TGTGCCAGCAGCTTTAGCGGGGACGACGAGCAGTACTTC.